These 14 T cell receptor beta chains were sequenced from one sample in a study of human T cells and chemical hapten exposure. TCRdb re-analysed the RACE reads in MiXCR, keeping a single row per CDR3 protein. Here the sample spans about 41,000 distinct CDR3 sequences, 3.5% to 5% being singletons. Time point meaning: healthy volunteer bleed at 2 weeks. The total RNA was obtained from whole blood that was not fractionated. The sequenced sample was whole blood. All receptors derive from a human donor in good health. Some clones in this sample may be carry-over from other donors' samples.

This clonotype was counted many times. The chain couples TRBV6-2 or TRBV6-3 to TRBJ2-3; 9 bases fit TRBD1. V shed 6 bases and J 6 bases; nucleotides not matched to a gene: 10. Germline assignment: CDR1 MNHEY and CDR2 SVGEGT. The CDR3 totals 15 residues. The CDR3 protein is CASSPRQGDMDTQYF. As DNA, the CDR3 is TGTGCCAGCAGCCCTCGACAGGGGGATATGGATACGCAGTATTTT.

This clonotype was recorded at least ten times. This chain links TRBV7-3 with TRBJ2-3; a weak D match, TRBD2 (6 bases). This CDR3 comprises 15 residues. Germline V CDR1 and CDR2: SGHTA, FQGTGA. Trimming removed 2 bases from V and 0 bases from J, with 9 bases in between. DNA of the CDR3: TGTGCCAGCAGCTTAGTGGGGGGTAGCACAGATACGCAGTATTTT. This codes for CASSLVGGSTDTQYF. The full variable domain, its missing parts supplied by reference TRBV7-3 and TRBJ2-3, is GAGVSQTPSNKVTEKGKYVELRCDPISGHTALYWYRQSLGQGPEFLIYFQGTGAADDSGLPNDRFFAVRPEGSVSTLKIQRTERGDSAVYLCASSLVGGSTDTQYFGPGTRLTVL.

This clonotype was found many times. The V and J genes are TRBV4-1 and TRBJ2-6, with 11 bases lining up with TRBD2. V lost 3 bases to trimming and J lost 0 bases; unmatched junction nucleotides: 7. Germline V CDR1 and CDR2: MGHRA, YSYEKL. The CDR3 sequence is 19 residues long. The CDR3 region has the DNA TGCGCCAGCAGCCACTTGGGACTAGCGGAGCTCTCTGGGGCCAACGTCCTGACTTTC. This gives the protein CASSHLGLAELSGANVLTF.

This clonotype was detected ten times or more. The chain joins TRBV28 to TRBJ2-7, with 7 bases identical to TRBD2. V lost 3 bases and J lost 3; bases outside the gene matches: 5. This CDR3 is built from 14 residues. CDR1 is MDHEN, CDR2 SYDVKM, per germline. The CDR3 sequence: CASSFSGGIYEQYF. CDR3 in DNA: TGTGCCAGCAGTTTTTCCGGGGGGATCTACGAGCAGTACTTC.

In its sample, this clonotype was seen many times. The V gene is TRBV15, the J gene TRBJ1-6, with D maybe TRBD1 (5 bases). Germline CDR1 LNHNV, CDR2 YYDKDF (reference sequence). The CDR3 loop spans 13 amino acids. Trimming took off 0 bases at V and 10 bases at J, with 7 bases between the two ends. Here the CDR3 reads CATSRDRGSPLHF. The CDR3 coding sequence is TGTGCCACCAGCAGAGATCGGGGCTCACCCCTCCACTTT.

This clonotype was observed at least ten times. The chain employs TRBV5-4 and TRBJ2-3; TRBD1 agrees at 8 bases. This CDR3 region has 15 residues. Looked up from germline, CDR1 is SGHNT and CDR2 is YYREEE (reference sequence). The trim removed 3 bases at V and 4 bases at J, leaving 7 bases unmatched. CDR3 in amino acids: CASSSKGQDPDTQYF. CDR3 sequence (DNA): TGTGCCAGCAGCTCCAAGGGACAGGACCCAGATACGCAGTATTTT.

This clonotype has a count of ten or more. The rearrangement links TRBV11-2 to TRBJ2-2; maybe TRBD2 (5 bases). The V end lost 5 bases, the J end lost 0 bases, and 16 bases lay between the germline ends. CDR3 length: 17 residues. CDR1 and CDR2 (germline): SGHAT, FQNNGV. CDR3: CASSPGSWESNTGELFF. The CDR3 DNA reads TGTGCCAGCAGCCCCGGGTCCTGGGAGTCGAACACCGGGGAGCTGTTTTTT.

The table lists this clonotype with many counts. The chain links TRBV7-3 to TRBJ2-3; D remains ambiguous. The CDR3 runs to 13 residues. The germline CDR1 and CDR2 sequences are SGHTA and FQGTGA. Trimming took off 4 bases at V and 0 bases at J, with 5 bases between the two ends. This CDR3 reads CASSSLSTDTQYF. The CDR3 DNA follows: TGTGCCAGCAGCTCCCTTAGCACAGATACGCAGTATTTT. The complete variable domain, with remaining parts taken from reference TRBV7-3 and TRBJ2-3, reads GAGVSQTPSNKVTEKGKYVELRCDPISGHTALYWYRQSLGQGPEFLIYFQGTGAADDSGLPNDRFFAVRPEGSVSTLKIQRTERGDSAVYLCASSSLSTDTQYFGPGTRLTVL.

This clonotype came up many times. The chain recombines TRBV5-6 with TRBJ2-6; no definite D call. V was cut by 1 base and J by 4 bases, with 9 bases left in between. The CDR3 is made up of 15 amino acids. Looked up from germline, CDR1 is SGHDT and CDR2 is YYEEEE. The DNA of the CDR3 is TGTGCCAGCAGCTTGCTCCTCTCCGGGGCCAACGTCCTGACTTTC. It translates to CASSLLLSGANVLTF.

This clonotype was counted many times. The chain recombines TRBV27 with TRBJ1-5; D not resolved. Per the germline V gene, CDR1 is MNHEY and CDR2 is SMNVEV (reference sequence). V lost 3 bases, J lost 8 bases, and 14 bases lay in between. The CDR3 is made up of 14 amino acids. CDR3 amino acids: CASSFVGVSKPQHF. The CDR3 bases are TGTGCCAGCAGTTTTGTCGGGGTCTCGAAGCCCCAGCATTTT.

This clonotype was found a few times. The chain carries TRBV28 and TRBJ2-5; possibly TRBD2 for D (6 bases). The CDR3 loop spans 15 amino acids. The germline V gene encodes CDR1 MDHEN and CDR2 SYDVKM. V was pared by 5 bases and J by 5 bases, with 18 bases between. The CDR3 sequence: CASSRLEGVLETQYF. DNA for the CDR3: TGTGCCAGCAGTAGACTGGAGGGAGTCCTGGAGACCCAGTACTTC.

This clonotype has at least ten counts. The CDR3 DNA sequence: TGCGCCAGCAGCTTGGGGCGGACTAGCGGCCACGAGCAGTACTTC. It encodes CASSLGRTSGHEQYF. The chain employs TRBV5-1 and TRBJ2-7; 10 bases align to TRBD2. The CDR3 has 15 residues. V lost 0 bases and J lost 5; bases outside the gene matches: 5. In germline, CDR1 is SGHRS, CDR2 YFSETQ.

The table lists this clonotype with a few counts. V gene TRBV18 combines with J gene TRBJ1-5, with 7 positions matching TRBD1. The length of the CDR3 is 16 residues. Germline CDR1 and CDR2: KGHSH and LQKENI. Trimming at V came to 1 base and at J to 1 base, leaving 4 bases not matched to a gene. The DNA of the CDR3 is TGTGCCAGCTCACCACAGGGGGCTGGAAGCAATCAGCCCCAGCATTTT. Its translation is CASSPQGAGSNQPQHF.

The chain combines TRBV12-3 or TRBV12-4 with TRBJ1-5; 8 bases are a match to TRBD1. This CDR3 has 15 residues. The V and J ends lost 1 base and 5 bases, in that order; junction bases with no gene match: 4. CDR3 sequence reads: CASSLGAGGYQPQHF. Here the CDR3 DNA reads TGTGCCAGCAGTTTAGGGGCAGGGGGCTATCAGCCCCAGCATTTT.